Included here is one T cell receptor (beta chain) sequence, with context. Its specificity is not known. Between the trimmed V and J ends, which lost 7 bases and 2 bases, there was a span of 11 bases. Germline V gene sequence: CDR1 SGHRS, CDR2 YFSETQ. The CDR3 runs 13 residues. The data are from a study of blood T cells in healthy people across ages. Study information: About one barcoded TCR beta cDNA was captured per two T cells. Study-wide findings and caveats: Any conclusive comparison of naive versus antigen-experienced cells was prevented by using unsorted PBMCs. Researchers deemed the diversity estimates from one million T cells underestimates.

Using a J-beta primer mix together with a sample-barcoded 5' primer, a second PCR was run for 7 to 11 cycles. Every sample gave at least 3 million paired-end reads containing CDR3. TCRdb used MiXCR to reprocess the 5' RACE reads, holding one entry per CDR3 protein. Of about 760,000 distinct CDR3 sequences listed, roughly 56% were seen once; the top ten hold roughly 24%. Material: blood. The sequence derives from a man aged 40-50 years in good health. The J gene is TRBJ2-3, the V gene TRBV5-1; D uncertain. CDR3 nucleotide sequence: TGCGCCAGCGGCCCGGTACCCACAGATACGCAGTATTTT. Its protein is CASGPVPTDTQYF.